This TCR beta chain appears in the sequencing data of a study of regulatory T cells in long-lasting Graves disease. To make TCR beta libraries, researchers used iRepertoire HTBI primers and Arm-PCR of CDR3 regions. One entry per CDR3 protein, called by TCRdb with MiXCR from the multiplex PCR reads. The sample consists of a few hundred thousand distinct CDR3 sequences, roughly 10% of them appearing once. Deletions cut 2 bases from V and 2 bases from J, with 12 bases between. The CDR3 is 15 amino acids. Germline V gene sequence: CDR1 SNHLY, CDR2 FYNNEI. Regarding time point: newly diagnosed GD, antithyroid drugs for less than 3 months. TCR sequences were obtained from RNA taken from PBMCs. The collection involved drawing roughly 10 milliliters of peripheral blood into EDTA tubes. This clonotype showed up many times. The sample was also reused in another study, on T cells in Graves' hyperthyroidism and ophthalmopathy.

Source: peripheral blood mononuclear cells (PBMCs), taken at new diagnosis, from a patient treated with antithyroid drugs. The chain recombines TRBV2 with TRBJ1-2; D remains unclear. The clonotype originates from a woman between 18 and 29 years old with Graves disease. In nucleotides, the CDR3 is TGTGCCAGCAGTGAAAGCAGACCGCTAAACTATGGCTACACCTTC. This gives the protein CASSESRPLNYGYTF.